Included here is one T cell receptor (beta chain) sequence, with context. The antigen it binds to is not known. The input lacks base qualities; no much larger clone sits a single base away. V sheds 10 bases and J sheds 6 bases, leaving 15 bases between their ends. Taken from the germline V gene (reference sequence), the CDR1 and CDR2 loops are LNHDA and SQIVND. The cysteine opens and the phenylalanine closes a CDR3 of 12 amino acids. Of the read, only the CDR3 DNA is kept; its 36 bases are in frame from base 1. The immunoSEQ Assay, a bias-controlled multiplex PCR, was used to amplify TCRbeta CDR3 regions from genomic DNA. In the original analysis: Nucleated cell counts per sample were estimated from amplification of reference gene primers within the assay. To quantify the absolute abundance of each unique TCRbeta CDR3 rearrangement, sequence reads were collapsed and filtered. For each sample, productive Simpson clonality was calculated as the square root of Simpson's diversity index over productive rearrangements. TCRdb's version of the immuneACCESS table is confined to in-frame rearrangements and falls short of the full clone set. An unresolved V gene accounts for under half of the shortfall where checked; the remainder is of unknown origin. Clone size and V and J calls were adopted from that table, with D and trimming inferred from the DNA. For this sample the table gives around 180,000 clones, of which roughly 82% were detected only once. The ten largest account for around 8.6% of the sample.

This record belongs to a study of blood T cell repertoires in COVID-19 (dated by TCRdb to 2019 to 2021). Turning to the overall study: Samples covering the acute and convalescent phases of COVID-19 were provided by collaborators in the United States, Italy and Spain. The material from the prospective study consisted of cDNA or gDNA derived from T cells, B-cell-depleted T cells, or PBMCs. Deeply sampled blood TCRbeta repertoires from subjects exposed to, actively infected with, or recovered from COVID-19 were included in the dataset. A freely available public database, intended as a resource for researchers studying the immune response to SARS-CoV-2, is where the repertoires were released. The samples were drawn from the first 160 participants of the ongoing ImmuneRACE study and from over 950 subjects provided by 6 global collaborators. Nearly every sample came with metadata listing a de-identified subject ID, COVID-19 status, age in years and sex. Where HLA class I and class II types were available, the types were taken from metadata supplied by the sample provider, not from assay-based typing. Overall study results and their limits: The amount of clinical and demographic metadata varied by source and participant and was provided uncurated.

In the prospective study, participants were roughly 18 to 90 years old, resided in about two dozen geographic areas of the United States, and were enrolled through a virtual design. In the prospective study, participants were assigned to cohorts based on the clinical history participants reported in a screening survey and a study questionnaire. Recovered participants in ImmuneRACE Cohort 3 were defined as having two consecutive negative NP/OP PCR tests, clearance from a healthcare professional, or resolution of symptoms. Each participant in the prospective study had whole blood, serum and a nasopharyngeal or oropharyngeal swab collected by mobile phlebotomists. Participants in the prospective study had the option to provide additional blood draws and questionnaires over a roughly two-month period. Prospective study blood samples were shipped either frozen or at room temperature before DNA extraction.

The clonotype comes from a woman aged 25 to 45 who had recovered from COVID-19. Sequencing was done on a sample of PBMCs or T cells enriched from blood (not recorded which). Recombination connected TRBV19 to TRBJ1-2; no D segment can be confidently identified. The encoded CDR3 is CATGPGVDGYTF. The nucleotides read TGTGCCACCGGCCCCGGGGTTGATGGCTACACCTTC.